Listed here is a single T cell receptor (beta chain). Its specificity is not known. This sample is drawn from a study of beta chain features in type 1 diabetes. Study-wide results and caveats: Healthy donors had naive, central memory and Treg TCRB repertoires that appeared less similar than those seen among patients. Type 1 diabetes patients had moderately but significantly shorter TCRB CDR3s in all four CD4+ subsets.

CD4+ naive, central memory, regulatory and stem cell-like memory cells were sorted via CD45RO/CCR7/CD25/CD127/CD95/CD27. The isolated RNA, all of it, was reverse transcribed, so expressed TCRB transcripts were what got sequenced. Sequencing was performed with immunoSEQ multiplex PCR; in TCRdb, only in-frame clones are kept and a portion is missing. The sample lists 600,000 to 700,000 clones, 13% seen once, with 0.022% in the top ten. Germline CDR1 and CDR2: MNHEY and SVGAGI. This CDR3 contains 15 residues. Trimming shortened V by 5 bases and J by 4 bases, and 15 bases separated the two germline ends.

Sequenced: naive CD4+ T cells from blood. This receptor was identified in a man aged 18 to 30 with type 1 diabetes. This chain joins TRBV6-5 and TRBJ1-5; possibly TRBD1 for D (6 bases). CDR3 in amino acids: CASSAPGGANQPQHF. CDR3 coding DNA: TGTGCCAGCAGTGCCCCCGGGGGGGCAAATCAGCCCCAGCATTTT.